This TCR beta chain was identified in a study of blood T cells in healthy people across ages. V lost 10 bases to trimming and J lost 11 bases; unmatched junction nucleotides: 21. Germline V lookup: CDR1 MNHNY, CDR2 SVGAGI (reference sequence). The CDR3 contains 15 residues. A second 7 to 11 cycle PCR used barcoded and J-beta primers. From the 5' RACE reads, TCRdb called clonotypes with MiXCR, one entry per CDR3 protein. The sample holds 700,000 to 800,000 distinct CDR3 sequences, 35% to 45% seen once. This sequence joins TRBV6-6 and TRBJ2-5; 8 bases align to TRBD2. This sequence originates from a woman in her fifties or sixties in good health. The specimen sequenced was blood. For the CDR3, the DNA is TGTGCCATTCGGCCTAGCGGGTTGATAAGTGGAGAGCAGTACTTC. Amino acids: CAIRPSGLISGEQYF.